This TCR beta chain was profiled in a study of shared clonotypes between healthy human individuals. Profiling relied on immunoSEQ multiplex PCR, and the TCRdb table lists in-frame clones only, not all of them. The table has about 470,000 clones, 70% to 80% seen once; the top ten hold 13%. This CDR3 spans 15 amino acids. CDR1 and CDR2 from the germline V gene are SGDLS and YYNGEE. V was trimmed by 0 bases and J by 4 bases, leaving 13 bases between them. Sequencing was carried out using PBMCs. This receptor was taken from a woman aged 35 to 49 in good health. Some clones in this sample may be carry-over from other donors' samples. This chain connects TRBV9 to TRBJ2-5; possible D gene TRBD2, 6 bases. The CDR3 DNA is TGTGCCAGCAGCGTAGGCGGGGTGGGGAGAGAGACCCAGTACTTC. It translates to CASSVGGVGRETQYF.